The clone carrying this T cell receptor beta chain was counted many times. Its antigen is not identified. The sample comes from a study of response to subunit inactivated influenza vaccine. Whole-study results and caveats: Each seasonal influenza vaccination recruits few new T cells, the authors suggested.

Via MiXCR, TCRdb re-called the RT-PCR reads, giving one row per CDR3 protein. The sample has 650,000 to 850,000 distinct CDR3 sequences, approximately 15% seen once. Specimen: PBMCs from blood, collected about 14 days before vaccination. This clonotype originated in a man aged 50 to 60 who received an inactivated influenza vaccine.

The CDR3 spells CASSPLGLAQSDTQYF. CDR3 bases: TGTGCCAGCAGTCCCCTGGGACTAGCACAATCAGATACGCAGTATTTT. The rearrangement joins TRBV28 to TRBJ2-3; 9 bases map to TRBD2. V shed 5 bases and J 4 bases; nucleotides not matched to a gene: 10. From germline, CDR1 is MDHEN and CDR2 SYDVKM. The CDR3 loop spans 16 amino acids.